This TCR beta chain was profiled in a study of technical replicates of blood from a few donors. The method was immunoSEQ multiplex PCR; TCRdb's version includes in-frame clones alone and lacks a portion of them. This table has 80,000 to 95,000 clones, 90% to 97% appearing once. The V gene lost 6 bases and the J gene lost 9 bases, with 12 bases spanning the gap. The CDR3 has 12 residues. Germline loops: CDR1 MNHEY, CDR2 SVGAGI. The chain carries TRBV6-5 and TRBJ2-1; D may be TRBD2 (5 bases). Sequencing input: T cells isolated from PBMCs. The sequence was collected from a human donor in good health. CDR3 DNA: TGTGCCAGCAGGGGAGTTTGGGGTGAGCAGTTCTTC. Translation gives CASRGVWGEQFF.